This entry describes one T cell receptor beta chain. The clone's antigen remains unknown. A much larger clone lies one base from this, so it may be a read error. The sample belongs to a study of blood T cell repertoires in COVID-19 (dated by TCRdb to the early 2020s). With regard to the full study: Collaborator samples came from the United States, Italy and Spain and covered acute and convalescent phases of COVID-19. Deeply sampled blood TCRbeta repertoires from subjects exposed to, actively infected with, or recovered from COVID-19 were included in the dataset. The samples were drawn from two sources: the first 160 participants of the ongoing ImmuneRACE study, and some 1,300 subjects contributed by 6 global collaborators. The repertoires were made available in a free public database intended to serve as a resource for research on the immune response to SARS-CoV-2. The material from the prospective study consisted of cDNA or gDNA derived from T cells, B-cell-depleted T cells, or PBMCs. A de-identified subject ID, COVID-19 status, age in years and sex were almost always included in the sample metadata. Where HLA class I and class II types were available, the types were taken from metadata supplied by the sample provider, not from assay-based typing. What the work shows at the level of the full study, not this receptor alone: Clinical and demographic metadata were provided uncurated, with the amount varying by source and participant.

CDR1 and CDR2 are drawn from the germline V gene (reference sequence): PRHDT, FYEKMQ. The CDR3 numbers 14 residues from cysteine through phenylalanine. Solely the CDR3 DNA is kept, with 42 bases framed from the first base. V loses 4 bases at its end and J loses 6 bases; junction bases beyond the gene matches: 3. Participants in the prospective study were aged roughly 18 to 100 years, lived in over 20 United States geographic areas, and enrolled through a virtual design. To assign participants to cohorts, the prospective study relied on clinical history that participants themselves reported in a screening survey and a study questionnaire. For ImmuneRACE Cohort 3, a participant was defined as recovered based on two consecutive negative NP/OP PCR tests, clearance by a healthcare professional, or resolution of symptoms. Mobile phlebotomists in the prospective study collected whole blood, serum and a nasopharyngeal or oropharyngeal swab from every participant. Prospective study participants could optionally give additional blood draws and questionnaires over an approximately 2-month period. Before DNA extraction, blood samples from the prospective study were shipped at room temperature or frozen.

The immunoSEQ Assay, a bias-controlled multiplex PCR, was used to amplify TCRbeta CDR3 regions from genomic DNA. On the authors' methods: Nucleated cell counts per sample were estimated from amplification of reference gene primers within the assay. To quantify the absolute abundance of each unique TCRbeta CDR3 rearrangement, sequence reads were collapsed and filtered. Productive Simpson clonality was computed per sample as the square root of Simpson's diversity index over productive rearrangements. TCRdb obtained this table from immuneACCESS and retained in-frame rearrangements with V and J assigned. These tables miss some clones; where compared with another copy, unresolved V genes account for less than half of the shortfall, and the remainder is unexplained. V and J calls plus clone size are reproduced from that table; the DNA served to infer D and trimming. Present in this sample are fewer than 500,000 clones, around 91% of which were seen just once. Approximately 1.2% of the sample is taken by the ten largest.

The sample was PBMCs or T cells enriched from blood (not recorded which). The sequence is built from TRBV13 and TRBJ1-4; a stretch of 9 junction bases matches TRBD1. The TCR sequence derives from a man under 40 who had recovered from COVID-19. The sequenced DNA is TGTGCCAGCAGCTCAGGACAGGGGTATGAAAAACTGTTTTTT. Translated, it gives CASSSGQGYEKLFF.